Shown below are 6 T cell receptor beta chains from a single sample sequenced in a study of blood T cell repertoires in COVID-19. The assay was immunoSEQ multiplex PCR, and TCRdb's table has in-frame clones only and misses some. Of some 30,000 clones in the sample, 70% to 90% were seen once. Sequenced sample: peripheral blood. These receptors all stem from a human donor in a cohort sampled during active COVID-19.

The chain is built from TRBV9 and TRBJ2-1; D not resolved. The germline V and J ends were trimmed by 4 bases and 4 bases, with 12 bases remaining between them. Germline values: CDR1 SGDLS, CDR2 YYNGEE. CDR3 length: 14 residues. CDR3 residues: CASSPFPGYNEQFF. CDR3 DNA: TGTGCCAGCAGCCCGTTTCCGGGTTACAATGAGCAGTTCTTC.

The rearrangement links TRBV10-3 to TRBJ2-7; 10 positions agree with TRBD2. The V gene end was trimmed by 3 bases and the J gene end by 5 bases; junction bases not matched to a gene: 4. The CDR3 has 14 residues. CDR1 and CDR2 from the germline V gene are ENHRY and SYGVKD. CDR3 in DNA: TGTGCCATCAGTGACGGACTAGCGGTTGACGAGCAGTACTTC. It is translated as CAISDGLAVDEQYF.

V and J are TRBV12-1 and TRBJ1-1. TRBV12-1 is tagged as a pseudogene. The CDR3 contains 16 residues. CDR3 sequence: CASSLCEENLNTEAFF. The CDR3 DNA reads TGTGCCAGCAGCCTTTGCGAGGAGAATTTGAACACTGAAGCTTTCTTT.

This clone appeared a single time. J is TRBJ2-3 and V is TRBV7-2, with 10 nucleotides matching TRBD2. V shed 6 bases and J 0 bases; nucleotides not matched to a gene: 3. The CDR3 spans 15 residues. Germline CDR1 and CDR2: SGHTA and FQGNSA. CDR3 nucleotides: TGTGCCAGCAGACTAGCGGGGTTAAGCACAGATACGCAGTATTTT. Residues: CASRLAGLSTDTQYF.

Here the CDR3 reads CASSRQGETYNEQFF. CDR3 coding DNA: TGTGCCAGCAGCCGACAGGGTGAGACCTACAATGAGCAGTTCTTC. The chain recombines TRBV5-4 with TRBJ2-1; 7 positions match TRBD1. The CDR3 runs 15 residues. Unmatched junction bases numbered 6, after V lost 4 bases and J lost 2 bases. CDR1 and CDR2 (germline): SGHNT, YYREEE (reference sequence).

The V gene is TRBV20-1, the J gene TRBJ1-2; no reliable D call. The CDR3 covers 10 residues. Trimming cost V 7 bases and J 8 bases, with 11 bases left between them. Germline V gene data show CDR1 as DFQATT and CDR2 as SNEGSKA (reference sequence). The DNA for the CDR3 is TGCAGTGTCGCAGGTCAAGGCTACACCTTC. Its protein product is CSVAGQGYTF.